Listed below are T cell receptor beta chains from one sample, sequenced in a study of blood T cell repertoires in COVID-19. Repertoires were generated with immunoSEQ multiplex PCR, while TCRdb's copy carries only in-frame clones and drops some. The table has 350,000 to 450,000 clones, around 87% seen once. Sequencing was performed on peripheral blood. These receptors were collected from a woman aged 60 to 75 with COVID-19, enrolled during active disease. Both conserved end residues are part of each CDR3. A D gene is named only where the DNA matches it firmly. Not every row has a clone size; where given, it reads once, few, many or a size class.

NA | TRBJ2-2 | NA | TRBV3-1/TRBV3-2 | CASSQAGNLYTGELFF | TGTGCCAGCAGCCAAGCGGGGAACCTCTACACCGGGGAGCTGTTTTTT
NA | TRBJ1-6 | NA | TRBV27 | CASSFRQTPNSPLHF | TGTGCCAGCAGTTTCCGACAGACTCCAAATTCACCCCTCCACTTT
NA | TRBJ1-5 | NA | TRBV11-1 | CASEPPLRNQPQHF | TGTGCCAGCGAGCCTCCCCTCCGCAATCAGCCCCAGCATTTT
few | TRBJ1-4 | TRBD1 | TRBV10-3 | CAISPGTGNEKLFF | TGTGCCATCAGTCCCGGGACAGGCAATGAAAAACTGTTTTTT
NA | TRBJ2-5 | TRBD2 | TRBV9 | CASSAGLAGIQETQYF | TGTGCCAGCAGCGCCGGACTAGCGGGGATCCAAGAGACCCAGTACTTC
NA | TRBJ2-4 | TRBD2 | TRBV27 | CATRPPRTSGGAYIQYF | TGTGCCACACGACCTCCAAGGACTAGCGGGGGGGCCTACATTCAGTACTTC
NA | TRBJ2-3 | TRBD1 | TRBV7-9 | CASSNRDRGTDTQYF | TGTGCCAGCAGCAACCGGGACAGGGGGACAGATACGCAGTATTTT
NA | TRBJ1-2 | NA | TRBV20-1 | CSASLSGGYTF | TGCAGTGCTAGCCTGTCCGGGGGCTACACCTTC
NA | TRBJ1-5 | NA | TRBV5-5 | CASSPWTASNQPQHF | TGTGCCAGCAGCCCGTGGACAGCAAGCAATCAGCCCCAGCATTTT
NA | TRBJ1-1 | NA | TRBV14 | CASSTLRTEAFF | TGTGCCAGCTCTACCTTGAGGACTGAAGCTTTCTTT
NA | TRBJ1-1 | NA | TRBV5-1 | CASSLNGGLTEAFF | TGCGCCAGCAGCTTGAATGGGGGCCTCACTGAAGCTTTCTTT
NA | TRBJ2-1 | NA | TRBV7-3 | CASSLRVRGVYNEQFF | TGTGCCAGCAGCTTAAGGGTCCGGGGAGTATACAATGAGCAGTTCTTC
NA | TRBJ1-4 | TRBD1 | TRBV2 | CASTRDRGTNEKLFF | TGTGCCAGCACCAGGGACAGGGGTACTAATGAAAAACTGTTTTTT
NA | TRBJ1-1 | NA | TRBV11-3 | CASSIRRNTEAFF | TGTGCCAGCAGCATTAGGAGGAACACTGAAGCTTTCTTT
NA | TRBJ1-1 | TRBD1 | TRBV7-2 | CASSPRLSTGARTEAFF | TGTGCCAGCAGCCCTAGGCTGTCGACAGGGGCTAGGACTGAAGCTTTCTTT
NA | TRBJ2-1 | NA | TRBV7-3 | CASSSGAYNEQFF | TGTGCCAGCAGCTCAGGCGCGTACAATGAGCAGTTCTTC
NA | TRBJ1-2 | TRBD1 | TRBV3-1/TRBV3-2 | CASSQGQGGYGYTF | TGTGCCAGCAGCCAAGGACAGGGAGGCTATGGCTACACCTTC
NA | TRBJ1-5 | NA | TRBV28 | CASSLAPRMTQGNQPQHF | TGTGCCAGCAGTTTGGCCCCCCGAATGACACAGGGCAATCAGCCCCAGCATTTT
NA | TRBJ2-7 | TRBD2 | TRBV6-1 | CASSERRGDEQYF | TGTGCCAGCAGTGAACGTCGGGGGGACGAGCAGTACTTC
NA | TRBJ2-7 | NA | TRBV29-1 | CSVDYPGDSYEQYF | TGCAGCGTTGATTACCCGGGGGACTCCTACGAGCAGTACTTC
NA | TRBJ1-6 | NA | TRBV7-3 | CASSVQAGVNSPLHF | TGTGCCAGCAGCGTCCAGGCGGGGGTTAATTCACCCCTCCACTTT
NA | TRBJ2-5 | NA | TRBV6-4 | CASSDSRETQYF | TGTGCCAGCAGTGACTCGAGAGAGACCCAGTACTTC
NA | TRBJ1-3 | TRBD1 | TRBV4-2 | CASSGGQGAVGNTIYF | TGTGCCAGCAGCGGGGGACAGGGGGCTGTTGGAAACACCATATATTTT
NA | TRBJ1-5 | TRBD1 | TRBV6-5 | CASRRTGVGQPQHF | TGTGCCAGCAGGCGGACAGGGGTAGGGCAGCCCCAGCATTTT
NA | TRBJ1-1 | NA | TRBV5-1 | CASSSGQLNTEAFF | TGCGCCAGCAGCTCCGGACAGCTGAACACTGAAGCTTTCTTT
NA | TRBJ1-2 | NA | TRBV27 | CASSFRHGIGYTF | TGTGCCAGCAGTTTTCGTCACGGGATCGGCTACACCTTC
NA | TRBJ2-6 | TRBD1 | TRBV5-1 | CASSLADRGLPGANVLTF | TGCGCCAGCAGCTTGGCGGACAGGGGGCTCCCCGGGGCCAACGTCCTGACTTTC
NA | TRBJ2-2 | TRBD1 | TRBV6-1 | CASSDRGRRELFF | TGTGCCAGCAGTGACAGGGGGCGCCGGGAGCTGTTTTTT
NA | TRBJ2-7 | NA | TRBV19 | CASSIAQGSYEQYF | TGTGCCAGTAGTATCGCACAGGGATCCTACGAGCAGTACTTC
NA | TRBJ1-4 | NA | TRBV6-5 | CASSYSAGSTNEKLFF | TGTGCCAGCAGTTACTCTGCAGGAAGTACTAATGAAAAACTGTTTTTT
once | TRBJ1-5 | TRBD1 | TRBV19 | CASKGQGPDNQPQHF | TGTGCCAGTAAAGGACAGGGCCCCGACAATCAGCCCCAGCATTTT
NA | TRBJ1-2 | NA | TRBV14 | CASSQDRGDYGYTF | TGTGCCAGCAGCCAAGACAGGGGAGACTATGGCTACACCTTC
NA | TRBJ1-3 | NA | TRBV11-2 | CASSSGSGNTIYF | TGTGCCAGCAGCTCCGGCTCTGGAAACACCATATATTTT
NA | TRBJ2-7 | NA | TRBV10-3 | CAISQGPKTSYEQYF | TGTGCCATCAGTCAGGGCCCCAAGACCTCCTACGAGCAGTACTTC
NA | TRBJ1-5 | NA | TRBV7-8 | CASSPRRVSNQPQHF | TGTGCCAGCAGTCCCAGGAGGGTAAGCAATCAGCCCCAGCATTTT
NA | TRBJ2-2 | NA | TRBV18 | CASSPQNTGELFF | TGTGCCAGCTCACCTCAGAACACCGGGGAGCTGTTTTTT
NA | TRBJ2-2 | TRBD2 | TRBV30 | CAWSGGSNTGELFF | TGTGCCTGGAGCGGGGGGTCGAACACCGGGGAGCTGTTTTTT
NA | TRBJ2-5 | TRBD2 | TRBV5-1 | CASSLGTSGGQETQYF | TGCGCCAGCAGCTTGGGGACTAGCGGGGGGCAAGAGACCCAGTACTTC
NA | TRBJ2-3 | NA | TRBV5-1 | CASSLGTATVSTDTQYF | TGCGCCAGCAGCTTGGGGACAGCTACAGTTAGCACAGATACGCAGTATTTT
few | TRBJ2-5 | TRBD1 | TRBV18 | CASSQGQGWQETQYF | TGTGCCAGCTCACAAGGACAGGGATGGCAAGAGACCCAGTACTTC
NA | TRBJ2-3 | TRBD2 | TRBV7-9 | CASTPLGGVNTDTQYF | TGTGCCAGCACCCCCCTGGGGGGGGTCAACACAGATACGCAGTATTTT
NA | TRBJ1-5 | NA | TRBV7-9 | CASSLGQQPQHF | TGTGCCAGCAGCTTAGGGCAGCAGCCCCAGCATTTT
NA | TRBJ2-7 | NA | TRBV27 | CASGLVPYEQYF | TGTGCCAGCGGTTTAGTTCCATACGAGCAGTACTTC